In this sample, the clone carrying this T cell receptor beta chain turned up many times. Its target is not known. TCRdb analysed the RT-PCR reads with MiXCR anew, one entry per CDR3 protein. The top ten hold 13% of the sample, which has 500,000 to 600,000 distinct CDR3 sequences, approximately 7.7% seen once. This sample was included in a study of response to subunit inactivated influenza vaccine. General study findings and limits: A suggestion made by the authors is that each seasonal influenza vaccination recruits few new T cells.

Germline V CDR1 and CDR2: MNHNS, SASEGT. Deletions cut 6 bases from V and 0 bases from J, with 13 bases between. The length of the CDR3 is 15 residues. The source is a man aged 50 to 69 who received an inactivated influenza vaccine. This material consisted of PBMCs from blood, taken approximately 25 months after vaccination. This chain connects TRBV6-1 to TRBJ2-3; D might be TRBD2 (6 bases). The CDR3: CASSLGGISTDTQYF. In nucleotides, the CDR3 is TGTGCCAGCAGCCTCGGGGGAATTAGCACAGATACGCAGTATTTT.